A single sample is the source of the 24 T cell receptor beta chains below, sequenced in a study of blood T cell repertoires in COVID-19. Here immunoSEQ multiplex PCR was the method, and the copy in TCRdb shows in-frame clones only, minus some. The sample has 170,000 or so clones, roughly 83% seen once. Material: peripheral blood. Receptors were obtained from a young man with active or convalescent COVID-19.

The chain carries TRBV5-4 and TRBJ1-2; D is undetermined. The germline V gene has CDR1 SGHNT and CDR2 YYREEE (reference sequence). The CDR3 is made up of 13 amino acids. Trimming pared 0 bases from V and 3 bases from J, leaving 6 bases between. CDR3 sequence (DNA): TGTGCCAGCAGCTTGGTTTCAGACTATGGCTACACCTTC. This sequence encodes CASSLVSDYGYTF.

The chain couples TRBV28 to TRBJ1-6; D might be TRBD1 (5 bases). The CDR3 has 13 amino acids. Between the trimmed V and J ends, which lost 6 bases and 8 bases, there was a span of 11 bases. Germline-derived CDR1 and CDR2 are MDHEN and SYDVKM. In DNA form, the CDR3 reads TGTGCCAGCAGGGGGCACGTACATTCACCCCTCCACTTT. Translated: CASRGHVHSPLHF.

The genes are TRBV5-1 and TRBJ1-4; D is undetermined. Germline CDR1 and CDR2: SGHRS and YFSETQ. The V and J ends lost 0 bases and 0 bases respectively, with 9 bases between them. The CDR3 extends over 16 amino acids. In DNA, the CDR3 is TGCGCCAGCAGCTTGGGAGCCGTTGCAACTAATGAAAAACTGTTTTTT. This translates into CASSLGAVATNEKLFF. Variable domain in full (rest from reference TRBV5-1 and TRBJ1-4): KAGVTQTPRYLIKTRGQQVTLSCSPISGHRSVSWYQQTPGQGLQFLFEYFSETQRNKGNFPGRFSGRQFSNSRSEMNVSTLELGDSALYLCASSLGAVATNEKLFFGSGTQLSVL.

The V and J genes are TRBV2 and TRBJ1-6; 9 positions agree with TRBD1. This CDR3 contains 14 residues. CDR1 and CDR2 from the germline V gene are SNHLY and FYNNEI. J lost 9 bases, V lost 6 bases, and 6 bases had no gene match. CDR3 nucleotides: TGTGCCAGCAGGGGGACAGGGTCCGGTTCACCCCTCCACTTT. This gives the protein CASRGTGSGSPLHF.

This chain joins TRBV27 and TRBJ2-7; TRBD2 aligns across 9 bases. This CDR3 has 16 residues. Germline CDR1 reads MNHEY; CDR2 reads SMNVEV (reference sequence). V lost 5 bases to trimming and J lost 2 bases; unmatched junction nucleotides: 10. The CDR3 DNA reads TGTGCCAGCAGTCCCACCTCAGCGGGAGGCCCCTACGAGCAGTACTTC. It encodes CASSPTSAGGPYEQYF.

On this clone: This sample also contains other DNA sequences that code for the same CDR3. The rearrangement joins TRBV2 to TRBJ1-5; D may be TRBD1 (5 bases). With 5 bases removed from V and 4 bases from J, the gap between germline ends came to 12 bases. Germline CDR1 and CDR2: SNHLY and FYNNEI. The CDR3 runs 14 residues. CDR3 loop: CASSRQGANQPQHF. The CDR3 region has the DNA TGTGCCAGCAGTCGTCAGGGTGCTAATCAGCCCCAGCATTTT.

This sequence joins TRBV6-2 or TRBV6-3 and TRBJ2-1, with 11 bases aligning to TRBD2. This CDR3 contains 17 residues. Germline values: CDR1 MNHEY, CDR2 SVGEGT. Germline trimming cut 5 bases from V and 4 bases from J; bases unmatched to any gene: 10. CDR3: CASSLTSGLADYNEQFF. CDR3 DNA sequence: TGTGCCAGCAGTCTTACATCGGGACTAGCGGATTACAATGAGCAGTTCTTC.

The chain is built from TRBV6-5 and TRBJ1-5; perhaps TRBD1 as D (6 bases). The CDR3 sequence is 13 residues long. From germline, CDR1 is MNHEY and CDR2 SVGAGI. Trimming took off 6 bases at V and 1 base at J, with 7 bases between the two ends. The CDR3 DNA follows: TGTGCCAGCAGAGACAGGAGCAATCAGCCCCAGCATTTT. It is translated as CASRDRSNQPQHF.

The rearrangement links TRBV29-1 to TRBJ1-3; D is unclear. CDR3 length: 12 amino acids. The V gene lost 7 bases and the J gene lost 0 bases, with 7 bases spanning the gap. Germline loops: CDR1 SQVTM, CDR2 ANQGSEA. CDR3 sequence: CSAGFSGNTIYF. The CDR3 DNA sequence: TGCAGCGCCGGTTTCTCTGGAAACACCATATATTTT.

This chain uses TRBV18 with TRBJ1-2; D remains ambiguous. The germline gives CDR1 KGHSH, CDR2 LQKENI. The CDR3 runs to 12 residues. The V end lost 2 bases, the J end lost 5 bases, and 6 bases lay between the germline ends. For the CDR3, the DNA is TGTGCCAGCTCACCAGGGCCATATGGCTACACCTTC. Translation gives CASSPGPYGYTF.

The chain has TRBV6-5 and TRBJ2-3, with TRBD1 identical over 10 bases. The germline gives CDR1 MNHEY, CDR2 SVGAGI. The CDR3 totals 14 residues. V dropped 7 bases and J dropped 8; count of bases not matched to a gene: 9. CDR3 bases: TGTGCCAGCACCGCCGACAGGGGGCTAGGTACGCAGTATTTT. This sequence encodes CASTADRGLGTQYF.

The genes are TRBV7-2 and TRBJ2-1; the D gene is possibly TRBD2 (6 bases). V lost 2 bases, J lost 10 bases, and 27 bases lay in between. The length of the CDR3 is 18 residues. The V gene's germline CDR1 is SGHTA and CDR2 FQGNSA. This CDR3 reads CASSLRDSPAPGRREQFF. For the CDR3, the DNA is TGTGCCAGCAGCTTACGGGACTCCCCTGCCCCTGGGCGACGGGAGCAGTTCTTC.

In this sample, this clone turned up once. The chain uses TRBV2 and TRBJ2-7, with TRBD1 matching 8 bases. V dropped 6 bases and J dropped 6; count of bases not matched to a gene: 4. CDR1 and CDR2 from the germline V gene are SNHLY and FYNNEI. The CDR3 covers 12 residues. DNA of the CDR3: TGTGCCAGCAGCCGAGACAGGGGCGAGCAGTACTTC. Translated, it gives CASSRDRGEQYF.

CDR3 protein: CASSTITGEKLFF. DNA of the CDR3: TGTGCCAGTAGTACCATCACAGGTGAAAAACTGTTTTTT. The chain uses TRBV19 and TRBJ1-4; the D gene is possibly TRBD1 (5 bases). Trimming cost V 4 bases and J 7 bases, with 10 bases left between them. Germline CDR1 and CDR2: LNHDA and SQIVND (reference sequence). CDR3 size: 13 residues.

This chain joins TRBV18 and TRBJ2-5; a weak D match, TRBD1 (6 bases). Germline values: CDR1 KGHSH, CDR2 LQKENI. The CDR3 loop spans 16 amino acids. The V and J ends lost 0 bases and 9 bases respectively, with 20 bases between them. The CDR3 here is CASSPPSGGRMGAQYF. CDR3 sequence (DNA): TGTGCCAGCTCACCACCCAGTGGGGGCCGTATGGGGGCCCAGTACTTC.

The chain carries TRBV6-7 and TRBJ2-6; 7 bases agree with TRBD1. TRBV6-7 is an open reading frame, and its role is uncertain. J gave up 0 bases and V 2 bases, and 7 bases lay outside the gene matches. The CDR3 extends over 18 amino acids. CDR3 coding DNA: TGTGCCAGCAGTTACCCGGGACAGACGACCTCTGGGGCCAACGTCCTGACTTTC. This sequence encodes CASSYPGQTTSGANVLTF.

The chain is built from TRBV7-2 and TRBJ1-1; no firm D call. CDR1 and CDR2 from the germline V gene are SGHTA and FQGNSA. V dropped 1 base and J dropped 2 bases, with 11 bases sitting between them. The CDR3 totals 15 residues. The CDR3 coding sequence is TGTGCCAGCAGCTTAGATGGAGGGCCAAACACTGAAGCTTTCTTT. Amino acids: CASSLDGGPNTEAFF. Together with reference TRBV7-2 and TRBJ1-1, the CDR3 gives the full variable domain: GAGVSQSPSNKVTEKGKDVELRCDPISGHTALYWYRQSLGQGLEFLIYFQGNSAPDKSGLPSDRFSAERTGGSVSTLTIQRTQQEDSAVYLCASSLDGGPNTEAFFGQGTRLTVV.

This clone appeared once. Written as DNA, the CDR3 is TGTGCCAGCAGCTTAGTGGCGTCGGACTATCCCTACGAGCAGTACTTC. Translation gives CASSLVASDYPYEQYF. The chain carries TRBV7-8 and TRBJ2-7, with a weak D call TRBD2 (6 bases). The germline V gene encodes CDR1 SGHVS and CDR2 FQNEAQ. The CDR3 extends over 16 amino acids. Deletions cut 1 base from V and 2 bases from J, with 15 bases between. Filled out from reference TRBV7-8 and TRBJ2-7, the complete variable domain reads GAGVSQSPRYKVAKRGQDVALRCDPISGHVSLFWYQQALGQGPEFLTYFQNEAQLDKSGLPSDRFFAERPEGSVSTLKIQRTQQEDSAVYLCASSLVASDYPYEQYFGPGTRLTVT.

V usage is TRBV6-4 and J usage is TRBJ2-1, with D tentatively TRBD1 (6 bases). The CDR3 contains 15 residues. Germline-derived CDR1 and CDR2 are MRHNA and SNTAGT. Trimming took 3 bases from V and 4 from J, leaving 13 bases between them. CDR3 in amino acids: CASSEGAGDYNEQFF. The CDR3 DNA is TGTGCCAGCAGTGAGGGGGCAGGAGATTACAATGAGCAGTTCTTC.

The chain is built from TRBV4-2 and TRBJ2-3; TRBD2 matches at 10 bases. The CDR3 runs 17 residues. Germline V CDR1 and CDR2: LGHNA, YNFKEQ. J gave up 5 bases and V 0 bases, and 8 bases lay outside the gene matches. This CDR3 reads CASSQDRSGRAIDTQYF. The CDR3 DNA reads as TGTGCCAGCAGCCAAGATCGGAGCGGGAGGGCAATAGATACGCAGTATTTT.

This sequence joins TRBV7-6 and TRBJ2-5; D gene ambiguous. The CDR3 loop spans 13 amino acids. The V gene lost 3 bases and the J gene lost 5 bases, with 10 bases spanning the gap. The V gene's germline CDR1 is SGHVS and CDR2 FNYEAQ. The CDR3 coding sequence is TGTGCCAGCAGCTTCGTGTCGTCGGAGACCCAGTACTTC. It encodes CASSFVSSETQYF. Based on the CDR3 plus reference TRBV7-6 and TRBJ2-5, the full variable domain is GAGVSQSPRYKVTKRGQDVALRCDPISGHVSLYWYRQALGQGPEFLTYFNYEAQQDKSGLPNDRFSAERPEGSISTLTIQRTEQRDSAMYRCASSFVSSETQYFGPGTRLLVL.

This chain uses TRBV14 with TRBJ2-3; 11 bases are shared with TRBD2. V shed 8 bases, J shed 2 bases, and the junction held 12 bases outside the gene matches. This CDR3 comprises 17 residues. CDR1 and CDR2 from the germline V gene are SGHDN and FVKESK. This chain's CDR3 is CASGTKLAGALTDTQYF. CDR3 DNA: TGTGCCAGCGGGACTAAACTAGCGGGGGCCCTCACAGATACGCAGTATTTT.

This clone showed up just once. The chain combines TRBV11-3 with TRBJ1-1; possibly TRBD1 for D (5 bases). CDR3 length: 13 residues. Germline V lookup: CDR1 SGHNT, CDR2 YENEEA. The V and J ends lost 5 bases and 2 bases respectively, with 9 bases between them. The CDR3 coding sequence is TGTGCCAGCAGCACGGGGGATAACACTGAAGCTTTCTTT. Its protein product is CASSTGDNTEAFF.

The rearrangement joins TRBV10-3 to TRBJ2-3; D gene uncertain. The V end was cut by 0 bases, the J end by 0 bases, with 4 bases between. The CDR3 runs 14 residues. The V gene's germline CDR1 is ENHRY and CDR2 SYGVKD. CDR3 amino acids: CAISESTSTDTQYF. The CDR3 DNA reads TGTGCCATCAGTGAGTCTACTAGCACAGATACGCAGTATTTT.